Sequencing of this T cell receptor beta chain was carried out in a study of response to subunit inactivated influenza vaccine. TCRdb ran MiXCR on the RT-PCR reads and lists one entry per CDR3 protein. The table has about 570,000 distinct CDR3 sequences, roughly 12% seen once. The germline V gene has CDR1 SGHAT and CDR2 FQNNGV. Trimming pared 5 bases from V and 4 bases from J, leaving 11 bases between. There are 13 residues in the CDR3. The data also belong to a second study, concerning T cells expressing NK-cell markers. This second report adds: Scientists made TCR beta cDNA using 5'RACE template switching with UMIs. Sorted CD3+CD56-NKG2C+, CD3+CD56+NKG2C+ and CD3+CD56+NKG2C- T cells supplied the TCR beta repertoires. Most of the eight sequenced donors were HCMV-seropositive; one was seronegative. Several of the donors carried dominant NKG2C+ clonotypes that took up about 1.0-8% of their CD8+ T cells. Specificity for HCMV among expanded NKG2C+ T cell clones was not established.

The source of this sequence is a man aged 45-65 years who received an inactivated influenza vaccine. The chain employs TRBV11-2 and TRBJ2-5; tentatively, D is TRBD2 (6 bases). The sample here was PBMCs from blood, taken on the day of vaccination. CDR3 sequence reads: CASSPGEAETQYF. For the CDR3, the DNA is TGTGCCAGCAGCCCCGGGGAGGCAGAGACCCAGTACTTC.